This T cell receptor (beta chain) was retrieved from a study of blood T cell repertoires in COVID-19. The germline gives CDR1 SGHTA, CDR2 FQGNSA. The CDR3 totals 14 residues. V was clipped by 3 bases and J by 3 bases, with 9 bases between them. Assay: immunoSEQ multiplex PCR; the TCRdb copy retains only in-frame clones and omits some. The sample has roughly 430,000 clones, around 90% seen once. The sequence derives from a middle-aged woman with acute COVID-19. The sequenced sample consisted of PBMCs or T cells enriched from blood (not recorded which). The chain carries TRBV7-2 and TRBJ1-3, with D possibly being TRBD1 (5 bases). The CDR3 reads CASSLGPVGNTIYF. The CDR3 nucleotides are TGTGCCAGCAGCTTGGGGCCGGTTGGAAACACCATATATTTT.